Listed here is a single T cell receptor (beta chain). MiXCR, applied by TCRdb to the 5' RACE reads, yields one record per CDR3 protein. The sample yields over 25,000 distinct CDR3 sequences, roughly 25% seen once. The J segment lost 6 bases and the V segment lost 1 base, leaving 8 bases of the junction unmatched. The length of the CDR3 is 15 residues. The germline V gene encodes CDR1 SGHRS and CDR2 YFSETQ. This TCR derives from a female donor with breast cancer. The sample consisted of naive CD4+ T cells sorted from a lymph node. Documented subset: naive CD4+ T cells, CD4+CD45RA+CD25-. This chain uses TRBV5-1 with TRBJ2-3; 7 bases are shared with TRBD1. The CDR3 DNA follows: TGCGCCAGCAGCTTGAGGACAGGTGGGACGGATACGCAGTATTTT. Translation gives CASSLRTGGTDTQYF.